Following are 30 T cell receptor beta chains from one sample sequenced in a study of blood T cell repertoires in COVID-19. Some clones are missing from TCRdb's copy, which holds only in-frame ones; the method was immunoSEQ multiplex PCR. The sample records 250,000 to 300,000 clones, approximately 84% being singletons. The sample was PBMCs or T cells enriched from blood (not recorded which). Receptor source: a woman in her forties or fifties who had been exposed to COVID-19.

This chain uses TRBV7-2 with TRBJ1-2; 7 bases match TRBD1. The CDR3 is 13 residues long. The germline gives CDR1 SGHTA, CDR2 FQGNSA. The V segment lost 5 bases and the J segment 6 bases; nucleotides outside the gene matches: 6. The CDR3: CASSQLTGDGYTF. The CDR3 DNA reads as TGTGCCAGCAGCCAACTAACAGGGGATGGCTACACCTTC.

This clone was recorded only once. The rearrangement joins TRBV18 to TRBJ1-1; no clear D gene. Germline lookup yields CDR1 KGHSH and CDR2 LQKENI. Trimming removed 6 bases from V and 8 bases from J, with 13 bases in between. The CDR3 length is 12 residues. The CDR3 DNA reads as TGTGCCAGCTCCTCCCGGGGTCCCGAAGCTTTCTTT. It translates to CASSSRGPEAFF.

The CDR3 bases are TGTGCCAGCAGTCCCCGACAGGCTCTTTCACCCCTCCACTTT. This gives the protein CASSPRQALSPLHF. The V call is TRBV27, the J call TRBJ1-6; D may be TRBD1 (6 bases). Trimming removed 5 bases at V and 9 bases at J, with 14 bases between. The germline gives CDR1 MNHEY, CDR2 SMNVEV (reference sequence). This CDR3 region has 14 residues.

The V gene is TRBV9, the J gene TRBJ2-2; 11 bases are shared with TRBD2. The J segment lost 0 bases and the V segment lost 4 bases, leaving 5 bases of the junction unmatched. The CDR3 spans 17 residues. The germline V gene encodes CDR1 SGDLS and CDR2 YYNGEE. The CDR3 DNA follows: TGTGCCAGCAGCAACAGACTAGCGGGAACGAACACCGGGGAGCTGTTTTTT. Its translation is CASSNRLAGTNTGELFF. Full variable domain (rest looked up from reference TRBV9 and TRBJ2-2): DSGVTQTPKHLITATGQRVTLRCSPRSGDLSVYWYQQSLDQGLQFLIQYYNGEERAKGNILERFSAQQFPDLHSELNLSSLELGDSALYFCASSNRLAGTNTGELFFGEGSRLTVL.

The DNA of the CDR3 is TGTGCCAGCCGGGACAGGTCCAATGAGCAGTTCTTC. Amino acids: CASRDRSNEQFF. The V gene is TRBV28, the J gene TRBJ2-1, with 8 bases identical to TRBD1. This CDR3 is 12 amino acids long. V trimming: 8 bases; J trimming: 6 bases; junction bases outside the gene matches: 3. Germline V CDR1 and CDR2: MDHEN, SYDVKM. Using reference TRBV28 and TRBJ2-1 for the parts outside the CDR3, the full variable domain is DVKVTQSSRYLVKRTGEKVFLECVQDMDHENMFWYRQDPGLGLRLIYFSYDVKMKEKGDIPEGYSVSREKKERFSLILESASTNQTSMYLCASRDRSNEQFFGPGTRLTVL.

J is TRBJ1-3 and V is TRBV28; TRBD1 might be the D (6 bases). The CDR3 runs to 14 residues. Germline CDR1 is MDHEN and CDR2 is SYDVKM. Trimming took 8 bases from V and 7 from J, leaving 18 bases between them. The CDR3 DNA follows: TGTGCCAGCGTCCAATTTGGGAGGGGGAACACCATATATTTT. Protein product: CASVQFGRGNTIYF.

This chain joins TRBV3-1 (or the pseudogene TRBV3-2) and TRBJ2-1; 13 bases align to TRBD2. The germline gives CDR1 LGHDT, CDR2 YNNKEL (reference sequence). Trimming removed 4 bases from V and 8 bases from J; junction bases left unmatched: 2. The CDR3 contains 14 residues. The CDR3 region is CASSRLAGGDEQFF. CDR3 sequence (DNA): TGTGCCAGCAGCCGACTAGCGGGGGGTGATGAGCAGTTCTTC.

The sample holds a few counts of this clone. This chain links TRBV29-1 with TRBJ1-2; TRBD1 is a possible D gene (6 bases). Trimming left V 3 bases short and J 2 bases short, with 16 bases between. CDR3 length: 15 residues. Germline-derived CDR1 and CDR2 are SQVTM and ANQGSEA. The CDR3 protein is CSVDLQGQSNYGYTF. In nucleotides, the CDR3 is TGCAGCGTTGATTTACAGGGCCAAAGCAACTATGGCTACACCTTC.

The V gene is TRBV5-5, the J gene TRBJ1-1; D call uncertain. The germline V and J ends were trimmed by 4 bases and 2 bases, with 9 bases remaining between them. Germline CDR1 SGHKS, CDR2 YYEKEE (reference sequence). The CDR3 totals 13 residues. In nucleotides, the CDR3 is TGTGCCAGCAGCCATGCCCTAAACACTGAAGCTTTCTTT. The encoded protein is CASSHALNTEAFF.

The V gene is TRBV24-1, the J gene TRBJ2-2; 9 nucleotides agree with TRBD1. CDR1 KGHDR and CDR2 SFDVKD come from the germline V gene. The CDR3 sequence is 14 residues long. J lost 4 bases, V lost 7 bases, and 3 bases had no gene match. CDR3 protein: CATRDRGRTGELFF. The CDR3 DNA reads as TGTGCCACCAGGGACAGGGGCCGCACCGGGGAGCTGTTTTTT.

The gene calls are TRBV5-8 and TRBJ2-5; TRBD1 matches at 10 bases. Per the germline V gene, CDR1 is SGHTS and CDR2 is YDEGEE. This CDR3 is built from 16 residues. V trimming: 1 base; J trimming: 5 bases; junction bases outside the gene matches: 8. As DNA, the CDR3 is TGTGCCAGCAGCTTGAGCGCCCGGGACAGGGGCGAGACCCAGTACTTC. It yields the protein CASSLSARDRGETQYF. Full variable domain (rest looked up from reference TRBV5-8 and TRBJ2-5): EAGVTQSPTHLIKTRGQQATLRCSPISGHTSVYWYQQALGLGLQFLLWYDEGEERNRGNFPPRFSGRQFPNYSSELNVNALELEDSALYLCASSLSARDRGETQYFGPGTRLLVL.

The CDR3 sequence: CASSLGGQGFNYGYTF. CDR3 sequence (DNA): TGTGCCAGCAGCTTGGGCGGACAGGGTTTTAACTATGGCTACACCTTC. The V gene is TRBV5-6, the J gene TRBJ1-2; TRBD1 aligns across 8 bases. Germline assignment: CDR1 SGHDT and CDR2 YYEEEE. V shed 0 bases and J 1 base; nucleotides not matched to a gene: 5. The CDR3 consists of 16 residues.

This rearrangement joins TRBV24-1 to TRBJ2-1; TRBD1 aligns across 10 bases. The CDR3 consists of 16 residues. Germline CDR1 is KGHDR and CDR2 is SFDVKD. J was trimmed by 6 bases and V by 1 base; bases with no gene match: 5. CDR3 region: CATSDFGTGDLNEQFF. As DNA, the CDR3 is TGTGCCACCAGTGATTTCGGGACAGGGGACCTCAATGAGCAGTTCTTC.

This sequence joins TRBV27 and TRBJ2-7; 8 nucleotides agree with TRBD1. The CDR3 is made up of 15 amino acids. V trimming: 2 bases; J trimming: 5 bases; junction bases outside the gene matches: 8. Germline CDR1 is MNHEY and CDR2 is SMNVEV (reference sequence). The DNA of the CDR3 is TGTGCCAGCAGTTTAAGGCAGACAGGGGTCCACGAGCAGTACTTC. Residues: CASSLRQTGVHEQYF.

This rearrangement joins TRBV7-2 to TRBJ2-5, with D unclear. The V gene lost 4 bases and the J gene lost 5 bases, with 11 bases spanning the gap. Germline V lookup: CDR1 SGHTA, CDR2 FQGNSA. CDR3 length equals 13 residues. CDR3 region: CASSSTWAETQYF. The CDR3 DNA follows: TGTGCCAGCAGCTCCACGTGGGCCGAGACCCAGTACTTC.

The chain employs TRBV2 and TRBJ1-5, with D perhaps matching TRBD1 (5 bases). This CDR3 contains 16 residues. V was cut by 5 bases and J by 1 base, with 15 bases left in between. Germline CDR1 and CDR2: SNHLY and FYNNEI. The CDR3 loop reads CASSQGPGGSNQPQHF. DNA for the CDR3: TGTGCCAGCAGTCAAGGGCCCGGGGGAAGCAATCAGCCCCAGCATTTT.

This chain joins TRBV5-1 and TRBJ2-7, with 7 bases aligning to TRBD1. CDR1 and CDR2 from the germline V gene are SGHRS and YFSETQ. This CDR3 comprises 14 residues. V lost 3 bases and J lost 6; bases outside the gene matches: 9. CDR3 protein: CASSSRDSLREQYF. The CDR3 DNA sequence: TGCGCCAGCAGCTCCCGGGACAGCCTGCGCGAGCAGTACTTC.

J is TRBJ1-2 and V is TRBV6-5, with D tentatively TRBD1 (5 bases). V gave up 6 bases and J gave up 0 bases, with 14 bases separating them. The CDR3 runs to 15 residues. CDR1 and CDR2 (germline): MNHEY, SVGAGI. The CDR3 protein is CASSNRQTPNYGYTF. The CDR3 nucleotides are TGTGCCAGCAGCAACCGACAGACACCTAACTATGGCTACACCTTC.

V is TRBV19 and J is TRBJ1-1; 9 nucleotides align to TRBD1. In germline, CDR1 is LNHDA, CDR2 SQIVND (reference sequence). The junction had 6 bases not matched to a gene; V was cut back by 4 bases and J by 0 bases. This CDR3 comprises 16 residues. The CDR3 DNA reads as TGTGCCAGTAGTACCCGGACAGGGGCGTTGAACACTGAAGCTTTCTTT. Amino acid sequence: CASSTRTGALNTEAFF.

The chain employs TRBV19 and TRBJ1-1, with 9 bases that match TRBD1. The germline gives CDR1 LNHDA, CDR2 SQIVND (reference sequence). The CDR3 spans 16 residues. The junction had 12 bases not matched to a gene; V was cut back by 3 bases and J by 7 bases. This CDR3 is CASSMGTGLRMIEAFF. CDR3 nucleotide sequence: TGTGCCAGTAGTATGGGGACAGGGTTGAGAATGATTGAAGCTTTCTTT.

The V call is TRBV4-3, the J call TRBJ2-1; D is perhaps TRBD2 (5 bases). The CDR3 contains 16 residues. V lost 0 bases and J lost 0, with 9 bases in between. The germline CDR1 and CDR2 sequences are LGHNA and YSLEER. The CDR3 spells CASSQDEAVSYNEQFF. The CDR3 DNA is TGCGCCAGCAGCCAAGATGAAGCGGTCTCCTACAATGAGCAGTTCTTC.

This clone appeared once. J is TRBJ2-7 and V is TRBV6-1; D remains ambiguous. This CDR3 is built from 14 residues. V was cut by 0 bases and J by 4 bases, with 10 bases left in between. Per the germline V gene, CDR1 is MNHNS and CDR2 is SASEGT. The CDR3 coding sequence is TGTGCCAGCAGTGAAGCGCTTCAGGAATACGAGCAGTACTTC. Translated, it gives CASSEALQEYEQYF.

V and J are TRBV11-2 and TRBJ2-3, with 16 bases fitting TRBD2. Germline V gene lookup returns CDR1 SGHAT and CDR2 FQNNGV. The CDR3 is 16 amino acids. The V gene end was trimmed by 5 bases and the J gene end by 13 bases; junction bases not matched to a gene: 12. In DNA form, the CDR3 reads TGTGCCAGCAGCGCGCCGGGACTAGCGGGGGGGGGAGTGGAGTATTTT. Its translation is CASSAPGLAGGGVEYF.

A single count supports this clone. This chain connects TRBV11-3 to TRBJ1-6; unclear D gene. The V end was cut by 4 bases, the J end by 7 bases, with 8 bases between. CDR1 SGHNT and CDR2 YENEEA come from the germline V gene. This CDR3 is 13 amino acids long. CDR3 DNA sequence: TGTGCCAGCAGCTCGGTGACAAATTCACCCCTCCACTTT. Its translation is CASSSVTNSPLHF.

The chain employs TRBV19 and TRBJ2-3; TRBD2 matches at 9 bases. The germline gives CDR1 LNHDA, CDR2 SQIVND (reference sequence). The ends lost 5 bases at V and 0 bases at J; junction bases unmatched: 15. This CDR3 contains 19 residues. For the CDR3, the DNA is TGTGCCAGTAGTCTCCTCGGGCGAGCGGGGGGATTTAGCACAGATACGCAGTATTTT. This encodes CASSLLGRAGGFSTDTQYF.

Remarks on this clone: The sample has other DNA sequences that encode this CDR3 too. This sequence joins TRBV29-1 and TRBJ2-7; tentative D call: TRBD2 (6 bases). This CDR3 is 11 amino acids long. V was clipped by 4 bases and J by 6 bases, with 10 bases between them. Germline V lookup: CDR1 SQVTM, CDR2 ANQGSEA. The CDR3 sequence: CSVGRGSEQYF. In nucleotides, the CDR3 is TGCAGCGTTGGTCGGGGGAGCGAGCAGTACTTC.

This chain connects TRBV24-1 to TRBJ1-5; unclear D gene. This CDR3 is 16 amino acids long. Germline-derived CDR1 and CDR2 are KGHDR and SFDVKD. Trimming cost V 3 bases and J 1 base, with 12 bases left between them. The CDR3 DNA is TGTGCCACCAGTGATCCGGGAGTTCCGAGCAATCAGCCCCAGCATTTT. It specifies CATSDPGVPSNQPQHF.

This chain connects TRBV12-5 to TRBJ1-5, with D perhaps matching TRBD1 (6 bases). This CDR3 has 15 residues. V shed 6 bases and J shed 4 bases, with 16 bases lying between them. Germline V gives CDR1 LGHNT, CDR2 FRNRAP. The CDR3 region has the DNA TGTGCTAGTGGCCCGAGGGGGGGCGAGAATCAGCCCCAGCATTTT. This codes for CASGPRGGENQPQHF. Filled out from reference TRBV12-5 and TRBJ1-5, the complete variable domain reads DARVTQTPRHKVTEMGQEVTMRCQPILGHNTVFWYRQTMMQGLELLAYFRNRAPLDDSGMPKDRFSAEMPDATLATLKIQPSEPRDSAVYFCASGPRGGENQPQHFGDGTRLSIL.

The chain carries TRBV29-1 and TRBJ2-2, with a possible D match to TRBD1 (6 bases). CDR3 length equals 14 residues. Germline-derived CDR1 and CDR2 are SQVTM and ANQGSEA. The V end lost 5 bases, the J end lost 3 bases, and 13 bases lay between the germline ends. The CDR3 sequence: CSVYGGADTGELFF. CDR3 DNA: TGCAGCGTTTATGGGGGCGCCGACACCGGGGAGCTGTTTTTT.

V gene TRBV6-6 combines with J gene TRBJ1-4; perhaps TRBD1 as D (6 bases). Per the germline V gene, CDR1 is MNHNY and CDR2 is SVGAGI (reference sequence). This CDR3 has 12 residues. Deletions cut 5 bases from V and 8 bases from J, with 9 bases between. The CDR3, as DNA: TGTGCCAGCAGTGTGACAGGAGAAAAACTGTTTTTT. Translation: CASSVTGEKLFF.